A selection of T cell receptor beta chains follows, all from one sample in a study of identifying expanded T cells in peripheral blood. TCRdb keeps only in-frame clones here, not all; method: immunoSEQ multiplex PCR. The table shows 90,000 to 95,000 clones, with around 90% occurring only once. The sample was blood. The receptors were gathered from a person aged 18 to 75 in good health. CDR3s include the opening cysteine and the closing phenylalanine or tryptophan. Each record gives: V gene, clone size, D gene, J gene, CDR3 DNA, CDR3 protein. The D gene is left open where the match is weak. Clone size is stated in some rows and not others, as once, few, many or a class when expanded.

>TRBV4-1|.|.|TRBJ2-5
TGCGCCAGCAGCCACCCGCTAGGCGGGGAGACCCAGTACTTC
CASSHPLGGETQYF
>TRBV4-1|.|.|TRBJ2-2
TGCGCCAGCAGCCAAGTAAGGGGGGCGAACACCGGGGAGCTGTTTTTT
CASSQVRGANTGELFF
>TRBV19|.|TRBD1|TRBJ1-5
TGTGCCAGTAGTACCCCTTTGGGACAGGGGGCTTTCGATCAGCCCCAGCATTTT
CASSTPLGQGAFDQPQHF
>TRBV12-5|.|TRBD1|TRBJ1-5
TGTGCTAGTGGCCTCGACAGGGGGAAATGGGATCAGCCCCAGCATTTT
CASGLDRGKWDQPQHF
>TRBV28|.|.|TRBJ2-7
TGTGCCAGCAGTAAGACACCGAACTACGAGCAGTACTTC
CASSKTPNYEQYF
>TRBV6-6|once|TRBD1|TRBJ1-5
TGTGCCAGCAGTATGACAGGGCAACAGCCCCAGCATTTT
CASSMTGQQPQHF
>TRBV2|once|TRBD1|TRBJ2-5
TGTGCCAGCAGGGGACAGAACCGCCGAGAGACCCAGTACTTC
CASRGQNRRETQYF
>TRBV7-2|.|.|TRBJ2-4
TGTGCCAGCAGCATCCCCCAGTCGAATCGAAACATTCAGTACTTC
CASSIPQSNRNIQYF
>TRBV27|.|.|TRBJ2-7
TGTGCCAGCAGCCGGATGAGGGGGTACGAGCAGTACTTC
CASSRMRGYEQYF
>TRBV21-1|.|.|TRBJ2-2
TGTGCCAGCAGGGGGACAGGGAGTATCACCGGGGAGCTGTTTTTT
CASRGTGSITGELFF
>TRBV21-1|.|.|TRBJ1-2
TGTGCCAGCAGCAAAATGGAGCCGGGGAGACGGGGCTACACCTTC
CASSKMEPGRRGYTF
>TRBV6-5|.|TRBD1|TRBJ1-1
TGTGCCAGCAGCCGGGATCTGGGGACAGCAGCTGAAGCTTTCTTT
CASSRDLGTAAEAFF
>TRBV2|.|.|TRBJ1-1
TGTGCCAGCTCCCGAAGCGGACAGAGGAACACTGAAGCTTTCTTT
CASSRSGQRNTEAFF
>TRBV7-9|.|.|TRBJ2-7
TGTGCCAGCAACACTCGGACGGGGGAGCAGTACTTC
CASNTRTGEQYF
>TRBV15|few|.|TRBJ1-3
TGTGCCACCAGCAGAGAATACAGTCCCTCTGGAAACACCATATATTTT
CATSREYSPSGNTIYF
>TRBV2|.|.|TRBJ2-3
TGTGGCCATGGCGTCACATCAGATACGCAGTATTTT
CGHGVTSDTQYF
>TRBV5-1|.|.|TRBJ2-7
TGCGCCAGCAGCTTGGCCGAACAGGGCTACGAGCAGTACTTC
CASSLAEQGYEQYF
>TRBV6-6|.|.|TRBJ2-7
TGTGCCAGCAGTTACCCGGACATAAACGAGCAGTACTTC
CASSYPDINEQYF
>TRBV7-3|.|TRBD1|TRBJ1-2
TGTGCCAGCAGCTTATTCACAGGGGATGGCTACACCTTC
CASSLFTGDGYTF
>TRBV7-9|.|.|TRBJ2-2
TGTGCCAGCAGCTATTGGGCTCAACGGAACACCGGGGAGCTGTTTTTT
CASSYWAQRNTGELFF
>TRBV2|.|.|TRBJ2-3
TGTGCCACAAAGGGGTGGAGCACAGATACGCAGTATTTT
CATKGWSTDTQYF
>TRBV28|.|.|TRBJ1-5
TGTGCCAGCAGTTTAGATTCGAGGGCATCAGGCAATCAGCCCCAGCATTTT
CASSLDSRASGNQPQHF
>TRBV7-6|.|.|TRBJ1-2
TGTGCCAGCAGCTCACAGCAGGGTGACGGGTATGGCTACACCTTC
CASSSQQGDGYGYTF
>TRBV7-3|.|TRBD2|TRBJ2-3
TGTGCCAGCAGTCGTAGCGGGAGGGCCACAGATACGCAGTATTTT
CASSRSGRATDTQYF
>TRBV11-2|.|.|TRBJ2-3
TGTGCCGCTACGATGGGCACAGATACGCAGTATTTT
CAATMGTDTQYF
>TRBV11-1|.|.|TRBJ2-4
TGTGCCAGCAGCTTAGCTCCATTTTCGGGACTAGCCAAAAACATTCAGTACTTC
CASSLAPFSGLAKNIQYF
>TRBV29-1|.|.|TRBJ2-7
TGCAGCGTTGTTGGGGCTTCCTACGAGCAGTACTTC
CSVVGASYEQYF
>TRBV5-4|.|TRBD2|TRBJ2-1
TGTGCCAGCAGCTTGGGGACTAGCGGGATCAATGAGCAGTTCTTC
CASSLGTSGINEQFF
>TRBV19|.|TRBD2|TRBJ2-5
TGTGCCAGTAGTATTCGGTCTAGCGGGGCGGGTGAGACCCAGTACTTC
CASSIRSSGAGETQYF
>TRBV15|once|.|TRBJ2-2
TGTGCCACAGGGTTGGATCACACCGGGGAGCTGTTTTTT
CATGLDHTGELFF
>TRBV29-1|.|.|TRBJ1-2
TGCAGCGCCTGGGACCCCGCTAACTATGGCTACACCTTC
CSAWDPANYGYTF
>TRBV18|.|.|TRBJ1-1
TGTGCCAGCTCACCTGGACTGAACACTGAAGCTTTCTTT
CASSPGLNTEAFF
>TRBV6-4|.|.|TRBJ2-1
TGTGCCAGCCGTTCGGACTCAGGAGTTAGTGAGCAGTTCTTC
CASRSDSGVSEQFF
>TRBV2|.|TRBD2|TRBJ2-1
TGTGCCAGCAGTGACGGTAGCGGGAGCGGTTGGAATGAGCAGTTCTTC
CASSDGSGSGWNEQFF
>TRBV5-1|.|.|TRBJ1-1
TGCGCCAGCAGCATAGGACGGGCGAACACTGAAGCTTTCTTT
CASSIGRANTEAFF
>TRBV2|.|TRBD2|TRBJ2-3
TGTGCCAGCAGTGTCGGCCTAGCGGGAGATACGCAGTATTTT
CASSVGLAGDTQYF
>TRBV27|.|TRBD2|TRBJ2-7
TGTGCCAGCAGTACGGGGGGGCAGCAGTACTTC
CASSTGGQQYF
>TRBV7-8|.|TRBD1|TRBJ1-1
TGTGCCAGCAGCTCCAAACCGGGACAGAGATATCCTGAAGCTTTCTTT
CASSSKPGQRYPEAFF
>TRBV2|.|TRBD1|TRBJ1-2
TGTGCCAGCAGTGAAGAGACAGGGGGATATGGCTACACCTTC
CASSEETGGYGYTF
>TRBV19|.|.|TRBJ2-7
TGTGCCAGTAGTATAGACAGCAGCTCCTACGAGCAGTACTTC
CASSIDSSSYEQYF
>TRBV5-6|few|.|TRBJ1-2
TGTGCCAGCAGCTTGGCGGCGACAGGCTATGGCTACACCTTC
CASSLAATGYGYTF
>TRBV6-5|.|.|TRBJ2-5
TGTGCCAGCAGTAATAGCTTCGGAGAGACCCAGTACTTC
CASSNSFGETQYF